This T cell receptor (beta chain) was captured by sequencing in a study of blood T cell repertoires in COVID-19. On the study more broadly: Sites in the United States, Italy and Spain provided acute and convalescent COVID-19 samples. In each case, the material was cDNA or gDNA derived from T cells, B-cell-depleted T cells, or PBMCs.

In the original analysis: Amplification with reference gene primers provided the estimates of nucleated cell counts. Generated by immunoSEQ multiplex PCR, the TCRdb table keeps only in-frame clones and is missing some. V and J calls and clone size follow that table, whereas D and trimming were derived from the DNA. The table lists about 160,000 clones, 80% to 90% of them singletons. The CDR3 spans 14 residues. Germline V gives CDR1 SGHRS, CDR2 YFSETQ. V gave up 5 bases and J gave up 3 bases; unmatched junction bases: 6. Sequencing was carried out using peripheral blood. This chain connects TRBV5-1 to TRBJ2-7; 9 bases fit TRBD1. The receptor was isolated from a man aged 40-49 years with acute or convalescent COVID-19. The CDR3 bases are TGCGCCAGCAGTCCGGGACAGGGCGTCTACGAGCAGTACTTC. This gives the protein CASSPGQGVYEQYF. Variable domain in full (rest from reference TRBV5-1 and TRBJ2-7): KAGVTQTPRYLIKTRGQQVTLSCSPISGHRSVSWYQQTPGQGLQFLFEYFSETQRNKGNFPGRFSGRQFSNSRSEMNVSTLELGDSALYLCASSPGQGVYEQYFGPGTRLTVT.